Listed below are T cell receptor beta chains from one sample, sequenced in a study of T-cell reconstitution after alpha-beta-depleted transplantation in children. TCRdb reprocessed the PCR reads with MiXCR, giving one entry per CDR3 protein. The repertoire includes approximately 240,000 distinct CDR3 sequences, roughly a tenth of them detected once, and approximately 28% sits in the top ten. Sequenced material: PBMCs, taken before TCRalphabeta/CD19-depleted stem cell transplant. Every receptor here comes from a child under two years old with acute myeloid leukemia, due to receive a stem cell transplant. Both conserved end residues are part of each CDR3. D genes are given only for firm matches. Rows may omit the clone size; those that give it use once, few, many or a size class.

once	13	TRBJ2-7	-	TRBV7-2	CASSPVGLYEQYF	TGTGCCAGCAGCCCAGTTGGACTTTACGAGCAGTACTTC
-	14	TRBJ2-1	-	TRBV4-2	CASSQETTYNEQFF	TGTGCCAGCAGCCAAGAGACCACCTACAATGAGCAGTTCTTC
few	16	TRBJ2-1	-	TRBV5-1	CASSLRSGVGVNEQFF	TGCGCCAGCAGCTTGAGATCGGGGGTCGGCGTCAATGAGCAGTTCTTC
many	11	TRBJ2-5	-	TRBV7-2	CASRLGETQYF	TGTGCCAGCAGATTAGGGGAGACCCAGTACTTC
many	15	TRBJ2-3	-	TRBV5-1	CASSLWGGAVDTQYF	TGCGCCAGCAGCTTGTGGGGGGGCGCGGTAGATACGCAGTATTTT
many	12	TRBJ1-3	-	TRBV4-2	CASSPIGDTIYF	TGTGCCAGCAGCCCCATAGGGGACACCATATATTTT
many	14	TRBJ1-1	TRBD1	TRBV2	CASRRRQGNTEAFF	TGTGCCAGCAGGCGACGACAGGGGAACACTGAAGCTTTCTTT
many	12	TRBJ1-4	-	TRBV3-1	CASSQTDEKLFF	TGTGCCAGCAGCCAGACAGATGAAAAACTGTTTTTT
many	14	TRBJ2-3	-	TRBV30	CAWAGREVPDTQYF	TGTGCCTGGGCGGGTCGCGAAGTCCCAGATACGCAGTATTTT
many	14	TRBJ2-1	TRBD2	TRBV29-1	CSGQGLAESNEQFF	TGCAGCGGCCAAGGACTAGCGGAAAGTAATGAGCAGTTCTTC
-	10	TRBJ2-7	-	TRBV28	CASSFKEQYF	TGTGCCAGCAGTTTTAAAGAGCAGTACTTC
-	15	TRBJ1-5	-	TRBV6-1	CASTTAGRFNQPQHF	TGTGCCAGCACTACAGCGGGACGGTTCAATCAGCCCCAGCATTTT
many	17	TRBJ2-1	TRBD2	TRBV9	CASSVGLAGGPYNEQFF	TGTGCCAGCAGCGTAGGCCTAGCGGGAGGGCCCTACAATGAGCAGTTCTTC
many	16	TRBJ2-1	TRBD2	TRBV11-2	CASSLLSGRTYNEQFF	TGTGCCAGCAGCCTACTTAGCGGGAGAACCTACAATGAGCAGTTCTTC
few	13	TRBJ2-7	-	TRBV20-1	CSARGSLSYEQYF	TGCAGTGCTAGGGGATCACTCTCCTACGAGCAGTACTTC
many	15	TRBJ2-3	TRBD2	TRBV2	CASSAEGLAGDTQYF	TGTGCCAGCAGCGCGGAGGGGCTAGCGGGAGATACGCAGTATTTT